The 8 T cell receptor beta chains in this list originate from one sample, sequenced in a study of vaccination effects on CD4 cells after COVID-19. Generated by immunoSEQ multiplex PCR, the TCRdb table keeps only in-frame clones and is missing some. This sample has under 80,000 clones; about 80% occur once, and the top ten carry around 1.2%. No cognate antigen is known for these TCRs. Expansion of antigen-specific CD4+ T cells with viral peptide pools was carried out by the ViraFEST assay before sequencing. Subsequent to 10 days of culture, CD4+ T cells were isolated. Two doses of BNT162b2 or mRNA-1273 vaccine were administered to participants. This specimen consisted of CD4+ T cells from PBMCs cultured with HCoV-229E spike peptides, obtained after COVID-19 vaccination. The source is a human donor who received a COVID-19 vaccine.

The rearrangement uses TRBV10-2 and TRBJ2-5; D call uncertain. Trimming stripped 6 bases from V and 4 bases from J, with 3 bases between. This CDR3 has 10 amino acids. The germline V gene has CDR1 WSHSY and CDR2 SAAADI. Here the CDR3 DNA reads TGCGCCAGCAGGGGAGAGACCCAGTACTTC. Its protein product is CASRGETQYF.

The chain employs TRBV12-3 or TRBV12-4 and TRBJ1-1, with D uncertain. Trimming cost V 6 bases and J 7 bases, with 12 bases left between them. The length of the CDR3 is 12 residues. The CDR3 DNA reads TGTGCCAGCAGCCCTAGACTGGGTGAAGCTTTCTTT. Protein product: CASSPRLGEAFF.

This chain uses TRBV6-5 with TRBJ2-3, with 7 bases aligning to TRBD1. V was pared by 4 bases and J by 0 bases, with 7 bases of the junction left unmatched. The germline gives CDR1 MNHEY, CDR2 SVGAGI. The CDR3 is 16 amino acids. The CDR3 is CASSLQTGFSTDTQYF. The CDR3 nucleotides read TGTGCCAGCAGTTTACAGACAGGGTTCAGCACAGATACGCAGTATTTT.

V is TRBV5-1 and J is TRBJ2-2; 7 positions match TRBD2. This CDR3 region has 15 residues. Trimming at V came to 7 bases and at J to 2 bases, leaving 8 bases not matched to a gene. CDR1 and CDR2 from the germline V gene are SGHRS and YFSETQ. The DNA of the CDR3 is TGCGCCAGCTGGGGGGGATCGATTAACACCGGGGAGCTGTTTTTT. Translated, it gives CASWGGSINTGELFF.

Only a few counts were recorded for this clone. The chain recombines TRBV25-1 with TRBJ1-1; D is uncertain. Between the trimmed V and J ends, which lost 3 bases and 6 bases, there was a span of 11 bases. Germline CDR1 reads MGHDK; CDR2 reads SYGVNS. The CDR3 covers 13 residues. Here the CDR3 DNA reads TGTGCCAGCAGTGATCGGGATCGGGCTGAAGCTTTCTTT. Protein sequence: CASSDRDRAEAFF.

This clone was seen a few times. The chain links TRBV30 to TRBJ1-1; unclear D gene. V lost 3 bases to trimming and J lost 2 bases, with 13 bases between them. Germline V gene data show CDR1 as GTSNPN and CDR2 as SVGIG (reference sequence). This CDR3 comprises 14 residues. CDR3 residues: CAWSRLPSNTEAFF. CDR3 sequence (DNA): TGTGCCTGGAGCCGGCTCCCCTCAAACACTGAAGCTTTCTTT.

CDR3 amino acids: CASRKQGDSTEAFF. DNA for the CDR3: TGTGCCAGTAGGAAACAGGGGGATAGCACTGAAGCTTTCTTT. The chain carries TRBV19 and TRBJ1-1, with 8 bases lining up with TRBD1. V was clipped by 6 bases and J by 4 bases; unmatched bases: 7. The germline CDR1 and CDR2 sequences are LNHDA and SQIVND (reference sequence). The CDR3 totals 14 residues.

The chain employs TRBV6-2 or TRBV6-3 and TRBJ1-5; the D is unclear. This CDR3 is 15 amino acids long. Germline CDR1 MNHEY, CDR2 SVGEGT. V dropped 4 bases and J dropped 0 bases, with 10 bases sitting between them. CDR3 sequence: CASSFDTASNQPQHF. The CDR3 DNA sequence: TGTGCCAGCAGTTTCGACACAGCTAGCAATCAGCCCCAGCATTTT.